The subject of this entry is one T cell receptor beta chain. The CDR3 has 15 amino acids. With 0 bases removed from V and 5 bases from J, the gap between germline ends came to 13 bases. Germline-derived CDR1 and CDR2 are SGHDN and FVKESK. The data were taken from a study of patients and donors after allogeneic stem cell transplantation. TCRdb redid the calling of the RT-PCR reads with MiXCR, one entry per CDR3 protein. The sample lists 410,000 or so distinct CDR3 sequences; around 15% were seen once. The sequenced sample was blood, either unsorted or a sorted T cell fraction (not recorded which). This chain uses TRBV14 with TRBJ2-5, with a possible D match to TRBD2 (6 bases). The clonotype comes from a human donor who was either an allogeneic HSCT recipient or a stem cell or donor lymphocyte infusion donor (not recorded which). It is not recorded whose cells these are; they may come from a transplant donor. The CDR3 DNA sequence: TGTGCCAGCAGCCAAGACGCGGGGATGGGGGAGACCCAGTACTTC. Its protein product is CASSQDAGMGETQYF.